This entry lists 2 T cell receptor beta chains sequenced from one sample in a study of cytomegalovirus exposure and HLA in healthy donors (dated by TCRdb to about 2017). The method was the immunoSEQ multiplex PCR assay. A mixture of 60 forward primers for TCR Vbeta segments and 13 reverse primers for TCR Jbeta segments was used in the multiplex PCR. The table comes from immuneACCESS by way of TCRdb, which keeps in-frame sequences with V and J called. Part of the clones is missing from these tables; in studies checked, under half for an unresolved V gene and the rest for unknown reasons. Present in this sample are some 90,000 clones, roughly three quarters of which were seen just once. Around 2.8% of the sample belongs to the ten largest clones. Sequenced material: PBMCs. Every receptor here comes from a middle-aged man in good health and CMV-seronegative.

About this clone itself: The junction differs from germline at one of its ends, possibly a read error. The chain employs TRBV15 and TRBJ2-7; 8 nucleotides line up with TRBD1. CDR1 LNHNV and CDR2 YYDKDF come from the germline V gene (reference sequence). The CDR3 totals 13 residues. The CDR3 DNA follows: TGTGCGACGGGACAGGACCAAACGAGCGAGCAGTGCTTC. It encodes CATGQDQTSEQCF.

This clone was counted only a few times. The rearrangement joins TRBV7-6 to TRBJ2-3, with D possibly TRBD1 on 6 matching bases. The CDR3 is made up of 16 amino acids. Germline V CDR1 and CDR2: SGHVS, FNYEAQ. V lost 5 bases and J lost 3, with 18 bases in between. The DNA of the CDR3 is TGTGCCAGCAGCCCGGCACAGGGAATGGTGACAGATACGCAGTATTTT. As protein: CASSPAQGMVTDTQYF. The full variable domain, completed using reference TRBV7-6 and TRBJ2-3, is GAGVSQSPRYKVTKRGQDVALRCDPISGHVSLYWYRQALGQGPEFLTYFNYEAQQDKSGLPNDRFSAERPEGSISTLTIQRTEQRDSAMYRCASSPAQGMVTDTQYFGPGTRLTVL.